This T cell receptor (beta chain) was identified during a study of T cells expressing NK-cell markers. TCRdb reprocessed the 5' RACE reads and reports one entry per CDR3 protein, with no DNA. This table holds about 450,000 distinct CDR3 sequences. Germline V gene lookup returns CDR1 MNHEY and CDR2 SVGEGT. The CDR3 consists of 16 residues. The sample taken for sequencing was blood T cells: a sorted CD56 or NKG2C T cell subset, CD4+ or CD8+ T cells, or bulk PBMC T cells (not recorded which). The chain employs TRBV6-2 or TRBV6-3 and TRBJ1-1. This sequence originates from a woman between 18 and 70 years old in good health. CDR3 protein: CASSPVRGGLGTEAFF.